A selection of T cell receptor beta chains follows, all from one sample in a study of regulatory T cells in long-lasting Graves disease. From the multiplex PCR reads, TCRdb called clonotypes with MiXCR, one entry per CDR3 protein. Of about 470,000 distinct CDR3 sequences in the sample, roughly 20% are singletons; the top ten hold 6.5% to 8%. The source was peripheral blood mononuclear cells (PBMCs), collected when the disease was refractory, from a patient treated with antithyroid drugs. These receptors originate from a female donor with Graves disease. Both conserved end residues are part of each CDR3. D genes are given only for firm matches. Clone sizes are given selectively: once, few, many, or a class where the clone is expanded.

CDR3 protein: CASSEGRAAHTHNEQFF; CDR3 DNA: TGTGCCAGCAGTGAAGGTCGGGCGGCCCATACCCACAATGAGCAGTTCTTC; clone size: few; J gene: TRBJ2-1; V gene: TRBV2; D gene: .
CDR3 protein: CAWSVGGARSSYEQYF; CDR3 DNA: TGTGCCTGGAGTGTTGGGGGCGCCCGGTCCTCCTACGAGCAGTACTTC; clone size: .; J gene: TRBJ2-7; V gene: TRBV30; D gene: .
CDR3 protein: CASLSAGTGTEAFF; CDR3 DNA: TGTGCCAGTCTATCGGCCGGGACAGGGACTGAAGCTTTCTTT; clone size: many; J gene: TRBJ1-1; V gene: TRBV6-1; D gene: TRBD1
CDR3 protein: CASSVTGGGNEKLFF; CDR3 DNA: TGTGCCAGCAGTGTAACAGGGGGAGGTAATGAAAAACTGTTTTTT; clone size: .; J gene: TRBJ1-4; V gene: TRBV12-3/TRBV12-4; D gene: TRBD1
CDR3 protein: CASSYWGQTRMKTQYF; CDR3 DNA: TGTGCCAGCAGTTACTGGGGACAGACTCGCATGAAGACCCAGTACTTC; clone size: .; J gene: TRBJ2-5; V gene: TRBV6-2/TRBV6-3; D gene: TRBD1
CDR3 protein: CASSPRAGVETQYF; CDR3 DNA: TGTGCCAGTAGTCCCCGAGCGGGAGTGGAGACCCAGTACTTC; clone size: many; J gene: TRBJ2-5; V gene: TRBV19; D gene: TRBD2
CDR3 protein: CASSSAETQYF; CDR3 DNA: TGTGCCAGCAGCTCGGCGGAGACCCAGTACTTC; clone size: many; J gene: TRBJ2-5; V gene: TRBV11-2; D gene: .
CDR3 protein: CASSVAGGAETQYF; CDR3 DNA: TGTGCCAGCAGCGTAGCTGGGGGGGCGGAGACCCAGTACTTC; clone size: .; J gene: TRBJ2-5; V gene: TRBV9; D gene: .
CDR3 protein: CSARSGTSGSYEQYF; CDR3 DNA: TGCAGTGCTAGATCCGGGACTAGCGGGTCCTACGAGCAGTACTTC; clone size: few; J gene: TRBJ2-7; V gene: TRBV20-1; D gene: TRBD2
CDR3 protein: CSVDLGGAMTF; CDR3 DNA: TGCAGCGTGGACCTCGGAGGAGCGATGACCTTC; clone size: many; J gene: TRBJ2-5; V gene: TRBV29-1; D gene: .
CDR3 protein: CAISESGDRDYQPQHF; CDR3 DNA: TGTGCCATCAGTGAGTCAGGAGACAGGGACTATCAGCCCCAGCATTTT; clone size: few; J gene: TRBJ1-5; V gene: TRBV10-3; D gene: TRBD1
CDR3 protein: CASSLYGSTNEKLFF; CDR3 DNA: TGCGCCAGCAGCTTGTACGGCTCCACTAATGAAAAACTGTTTTTT; clone size: few; J gene: TRBJ1-4; V gene: TRBV5-1; D gene: .
CDR3 protein: CASRGAGPYNEQFF; CDR3 DNA: TGTGCCAGCAGGGGAGCGGGACCCTACAATGAGCAGTTCTTC; clone size: .; J gene: TRBJ2-1; V gene: TRBV2; D gene: TRBD2
CDR3 protein: CASSPPGPSTDTQYF; CDR3 DNA: TGTGCCAGCAGTCCTCCGGGCCCGTCCACAGATACGCAGTATTTT; clone size: .; J gene: TRBJ2-3; V gene: TRBV2; D gene: .
CDR3 protein: CASSLPLGQAEETQYF; CDR3 DNA: TGTGCCAGCAGCCTACCTCTGGGACAGGCGGAAGAGACCCAGTACTTC; clone size: many; J gene: TRBJ2-5; V gene: TRBV11-1; D gene: TRBD1
CDR3 protein: CASSGGEASF; CDR3 DNA: TGTGCCAGCAGTGGTGGTGAAGCTTCCTTT; clone size: few; J gene: TRBJ1-1; V gene: TRBV2; D gene: .
CDR3 protein: CASSPSGGGYEKLFF; CDR3 DNA: TGTGCCAGCAGCCCCTCCGGGGGGGGGTATGAAAAACTGTTTTTT; clone size: many; J gene: TRBJ1-4; V gene: TRBV3-1; D gene: .
CDR3 protein: CASSVTGGLSSGNTIYF; CDR3 DNA: TGTGCCAGCAGTGTAACAGGGGGTTTAAGCTCTGGAAACACCATATATTTT; clone size: many; J gene: TRBJ1-3; V gene: TRBV2; D gene: TRBD1
CDR3 protein: CASSYLGTGGAVGYTF; CDR3 DNA: TGTGCCAGCAGTTACCTTGGGACGGGGGGCGCAGTCGGCTACACCTTC; clone size: .; J gene: TRBJ1-2; V gene: TRBV6-5; D gene: .
CDR3 protein: CASSGVGGPSPLHF; CDR3 DNA: TGTGCCAGCAGTGGTGTAGGGGGGCCTTCACCCCTCCACTTT; clone size: .; J gene: TRBJ1-6; V gene: TRBV25-1; D gene: .
CDR3 protein: CASTQGAGNTEAFF; CDR3 DNA: TGTGCCAGCACCCAGGGGGCCGGGAACACTGAAGCTTTCTTT; clone size: few; J gene: TRBJ1-1; V gene: TRBV6-1; D gene: TRBD1
CDR3 protein: CASSPALAGGRYEQYF; CDR3 DNA: TGTGCCAGCAGCCCCGCACTAGCGGGAGGGCGCTACGAGCAGTACTTC; clone size: many; J gene: TRBJ2-7; V gene: TRBV12-3/TRBV12-4; D gene: TRBD2
CDR3 protein: CASGPGLADYNEQFF; CDR3 DNA: TGTGCTAGTGGTCCTGGACTAGCGGACTACAATGAGCAGTTCTTC; clone size: .; J gene: TRBJ2-1; V gene: TRBV12-5; D gene: TRBD2
CDR3 protein: CASSLYQQLYTEAFF; CDR3 DNA: TGTGCCAGCAGTTTGTATCAGCAGCTCTACACTGAAGCTTTCTTT; clone size: many; J gene: TRBJ1-1; V gene: TRBV28; D gene: .
CDR3 protein: CAWSVRGGGAGQTQYF; CDR3 DNA: TGTGCCTGGAGTGTAAGGGGCGGAGGGGCGGGTCAGACCCAGTACTTC; clone size: many; J gene: TRBJ2-5; V gene: TRBV30; D gene: .
CDR3 protein: CASSLSRDLPYEQYF; CDR3 DNA: TGTGCCAGCAGCTTATCCCGGGACCTGCCCTACGAGCAGTACTTC; clone size: few; J gene: TRBJ2-7; V gene: TRBV7-9; D gene: .
CDR3 protein: CSVAGESGANVLTF; CDR3 DNA: TGCAGCGTTGCAGGGGAATCTGGGGCCAACGTCCTGACTTTC; clone size: .; J gene: TRBJ2-6; V gene: TRBV29-1; D gene: .
CDR3 protein: CSARTPNSGNTIYF; CDR3 DNA: TGCAGTGCTCGGACCCCGAACTCTGGAAACACCATATATTTT; clone size: .; J gene: TRBJ1-3; V gene: TRBV20-1; D gene: .
CDR3 protein: CASSPVLGRGTGELFF; CDR3 DNA: TGTGCCAGCAGCCCAGTACTAGGTCGGGGCACCGGGGAGCTGTTTTTT; clone size: many; J gene: TRBJ2-2; V gene: TRBV28; D gene: .
CDR3 protein: CASRTAGPNYGYTF; CDR3 DNA: TGTGCCAGCAGGACAGCAGGGCCGAACTATGGCTACACCTTC; clone size: many; J gene: TRBJ1-2; V gene: TRBV28; D gene: .
CDR3 protein: CASSPFMLAANTEAFF; CDR3 DNA: TGTGCCAGCTCACCATTTATGCTCGCAGCGAACACTGAAGCTTTCTTT; clone size: many; J gene: TRBJ1-1; V gene: TRBV18; D gene: .
CDR3 protein: CSAAFTDRAPGAFF; CDR3 DNA: TGCAGCGCCGCTTTTACGGACAGGGCGCCTGGAGCTTTCTTT; clone size: few; J gene: TRBJ1-1; V gene: TRBV29-1; D gene: TRBD1
CDR3 protein: CASSHRGRGLAGAYEQYF; CDR3 DNA: TGTGCCAGCAGCCATCGGGGCAGGGGACTAGCGGGTGCCTACGAGCAGTACTTC; clone size: many; J gene: TRBJ2-7; V gene: TRBV27; D gene: TRBD2
CDR3 protein: CSVGVAGPSYEQYF; CDR3 DNA: TGCAGCGTTGGAGTAGCGGGGCCCTCCTACGAGCAGTACTTC; clone size: few; J gene: TRBJ2-7; V gene: TRBV29-1; D gene: TRBD2
CDR3 protein: CASSYYRTSGYTF; CDR3 DNA: TGTGCCAGCAGTTACTATCGGACGAGTGGCTACACCTTC; clone size: .; J gene: TRBJ1-2; V gene: TRBV6-5; D gene: .